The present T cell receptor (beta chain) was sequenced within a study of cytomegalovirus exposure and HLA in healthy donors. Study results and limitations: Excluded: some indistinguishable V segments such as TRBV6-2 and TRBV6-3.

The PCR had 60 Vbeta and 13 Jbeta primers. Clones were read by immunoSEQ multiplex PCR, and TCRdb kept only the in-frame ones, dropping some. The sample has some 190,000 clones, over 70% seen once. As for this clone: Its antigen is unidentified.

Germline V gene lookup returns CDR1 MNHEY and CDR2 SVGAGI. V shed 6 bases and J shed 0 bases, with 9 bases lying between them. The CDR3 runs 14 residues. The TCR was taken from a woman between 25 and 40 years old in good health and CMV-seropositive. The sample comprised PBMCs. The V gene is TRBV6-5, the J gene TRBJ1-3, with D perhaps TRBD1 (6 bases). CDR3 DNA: TGTGCCAGCAGGAGGACAGCCTCTGGAAACACCATATATTTT. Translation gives CASRRTASGNTIYF.